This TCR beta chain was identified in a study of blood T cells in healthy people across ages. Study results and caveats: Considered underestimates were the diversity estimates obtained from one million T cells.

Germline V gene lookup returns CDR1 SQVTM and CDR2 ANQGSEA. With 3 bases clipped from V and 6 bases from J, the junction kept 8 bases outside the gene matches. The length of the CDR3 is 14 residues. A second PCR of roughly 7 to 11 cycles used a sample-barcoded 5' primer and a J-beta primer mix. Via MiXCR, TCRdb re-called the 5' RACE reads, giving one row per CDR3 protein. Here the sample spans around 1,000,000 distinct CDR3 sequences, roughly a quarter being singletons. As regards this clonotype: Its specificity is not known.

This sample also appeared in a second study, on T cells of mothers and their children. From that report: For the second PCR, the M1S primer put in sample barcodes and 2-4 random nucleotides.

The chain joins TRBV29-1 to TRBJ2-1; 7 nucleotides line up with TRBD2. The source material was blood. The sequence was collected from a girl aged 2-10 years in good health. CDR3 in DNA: TGCAGCGTTGAGAGAGGACTAGAATCCAATGAGCAGTTCTTC. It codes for CSVERGLESNEQFF.